Below, 7 T cell receptor beta chains from the same sample are listed, as sequenced in a study of blood T cell repertoires in COVID-19. Produced via immunoSEQ multiplex PCR; TCRdb's table is partial and in-frame only. The sample records 25,000 to 30,000 clones, about 89% being singletons. The sample comprised peripheral blood. These receptors originate from a man between 65 and 79 years old with active COVID-19.

The chain joins TRBV2 to TRBJ2-7; tentatively, D is TRBD1 (6 bases). The CDR3 loop spans 12 amino acids. Trimming left V 8 bases short and J 3 bases short, with 11 bases between. Germline CDR1 and CDR2: SNHLY and FYNNEI. CDR3 in amino acids: CASGTLSYEQYF. Written as DNA, the CDR3 is TGTGCCAGCGGGACATTAAGCTACGAGCAGTACTTC.

The chain links TRBV10-2 to TRBJ1-5; a weak D match, TRBD1 (5 bases). This CDR3 region has 14 residues. Germline values: CDR1 WSHSY, CDR2 SAAADI. Trimming shortened V by 6 bases and J by 3 bases, and 12 bases separated the two germline ends. CDR3 DNA: TGCGCCAGCAGGGACACAGGAGACAATCAGCCCCAGCATTTT. This codes for CASRDTGDNQPQHF.

The CDR3: CASSPVAYEQYF. CDR3 DNA: TGTGCCAGCTCGCCGGTTGCCTACGAGCAGTACTTC. V and J are TRBV12-3 or TRBV12-4 and TRBJ2-7; D is unclear. This CDR3 has 12 residues. Trimming pared 8 bases from V and 2 bases from J, leaving 10 bases between.

The chain recombines TRBV7-2 with TRBJ2-7; TRBD2 agrees at 8 bases. CDR1 is SGHTA, CDR2 FQGNSA, per germline. V trimming: 4 bases; J trimming: 3 bases; junction bases outside the gene matches: 5. This CDR3 has 14 amino acids. The CDR3 sequence: CASSSGGGNYEQYF. CDR3 coding DNA: TGTGCCAGCAGCTCCGGGGGGGGAAACTACGAGCAGTACTTC.

This rearrangement joins TRBV2 to TRBJ2-7; TRBD1 agrees at 7 bases. J gave up 6 bases and V 6 bases, and 5 bases lay outside the gene matches. The CDR3 spans 12 residues. CDR1 SNHLY and CDR2 FYNNEI come from the germline V gene. The CDR3: CASSMTGPEQYF. The CDR3 nucleotides read TGTGCCAGCAGCATGACAGGGCCCGAGCAGTACTTC.

This CDR3 is CASSQPRTENTEAFF. The CDR3 DNA sequence: TGTGCCAGCAGCCAGCCCCGGACAGAGAACACTGAAGCTTTCTTT. The chain employs TRBV7-2 and TRBJ1-1; D might be TRBD1 (6 bases). The CDR3 sequence is 15 residues long. V lost 5 bases to trimming and J lost 1 base, with 14 bases between them. Germline assignment: CDR1 SGHTA and CDR2 FQGNSA.

The chain combines TRBV11-3 with TRBJ2-2; 8 bases agree with TRBD2. The CDR3 sequence is 15 residues long. J gave up 2 bases and V 5 bases, and 4 bases lay outside the gene matches. In germline, CDR1 is SGHNT, CDR2 YENEEA. This CDR3 reads CASSPGLANTGELFF. Here the CDR3 DNA reads TGTGCCAGCAGCCCCGGACTAGCCAACACCGGGGAGCTGTTTTTT.